These 27 T cell receptor beta chains share one sample of origin, sequenced in a study of blood T cell repertoires in COVID-19. The table came from immunoSEQ multiplex PCR; TCRdb's copy has only in-frame clones and leaves some out. The sample contains 450,000 to 500,000 clones, approximately 85% of which appear only once. Sequencing was carried out using peripheral blood. All receptors derive from a human donor in a cohort sampled during active COVID-19.

The chain uses TRBV5-1 and TRBJ2-7, with D hard to call. CDR1 and CDR2 from the germline V gene are SGHRS and YFSETQ. The V gene lost 1 base and the J gene lost 2 bases, with 19 bases spanning the gap. The CDR3 is 17 amino acids. CDR3 in DNA: TGCGCCAGCAGCTTGTTGGTCTGTATTCGGTTCCCCTACGAGCAGTACTTC. As protein: CASSLLVCIRFPYEQYF.

The chain couples TRBV4-2 to TRBJ2-5; 8 nucleotides agree with TRBD2. This CDR3 has 16 amino acids. The germline V gene encodes CDR1 LGHNA and CDR2 YNFKEQ. The V and J ends lost 1 base and 5 bases, in that order; junction bases with no gene match: 9. The CDR3 loop reads CASSQGSGSLGETQYF. The CDR3 DNA follows: TGTGCCAGCAGCCAAGGCAGCGGGAGTCTTGGGGAGACCCAGTACTTC.

The sample holds a few counts of this clone. J is TRBJ1-1 and V is TRBV19; D is perhaps TRBD1 (5 bases). This CDR3 spans 14 amino acids. The ends were cut back, 5 bases at V and 3 bases at J, with 13 bases in the middle. From germline, CDR1 is LNHDA and CDR2 SQIVND (reference sequence). DNA for the CDR3: TGTGCCAGTAGTTTGCGGCCCAGGGACACTGAAGCTTTCTTT. Protein: CASSLRPRDTEAFF.

V and J are TRBV10-3 and TRBJ2-6; 13 bases line up with TRBD2. This CDR3 is built from 18 residues. The germline V gene encodes CDR1 ENHRY and CDR2 SYGVKD. After removal of 6 bases from V and 4 bases from J, the junction contained 9 bases not matched to a gene. Written as DNA, the CDR3 is TGTGCCATCAGCCCGACTAGCGGGAGGACGGACGGGGCCAACGTCCTGACTTTC. Its translation: CAISPTSGRTDGANVLTF.

In this sample, this clone turned up once. One end of the junction is discordant with germline, which a read error may explain. This chain links TRBV28 with TRBJ1-5, with D possibly being TRBD1 (6 bases). The CDR3 runs 13 residues. The germline CDR1 and CDR2 sequences are MDHEN and SYDVKM. This CDR3 is CGAGTHSNQPQHF. The CDR3 bases are TGCGGCGCCGGGACACATAGCAATCAGCCCCAGCATTTT.

The V gene is TRBV29-1, the J gene TRBJ2-7; the D is unclear. The CDR3 sequence is 13 residues long. Germline CDR1 and CDR2: SQVTM and ANQGSEA. The V end lost 7 bases, the J end lost 4 bases, and 17 bases lay between the germline ends. For the CDR3, the DNA is TGCAGCGCTACCCGAGAGAGGTCATACGAGCAGTACTTC. It translates to CSATRERSYEQYF.

The chain recombines TRBV18 with TRBJ2-5; TRBD1 is a possible D gene (5 bases). V was shortened by 2 bases and J by 2 bases, with 6 bases between the two germline ends. There are 13 residues in the CDR3. Germline CDR1 reads KGHSH; CDR2 reads LQKENI. In DNA, the CDR3 is TGTGCCAGCTCACCAGACAGTCAAGAGACCCAGTACTTC. This gives the protein CASSPDSQETQYF.

The chain is built from TRBV7-2 and TRBJ2-5; 12 nucleotides line up with TRBD2. The CDR3 totals 17 residues. The V gene's germline CDR1 is SGHTA and CDR2 FQGNSA. Trimming cost V 11 bases and J 4 bases; bases outside gene matches: 17. CDR3 coding DNA: TGTGCCTCGAAGGGACTAGCGGGCGTGGGGTGGGCAGAGACCCAGTACTTC. It is translated as CASKGLAGVGWAETQYF.

The V call is TRBV18, the J call TRBJ2-1, with 11 bases fitting TRBD2. V gave up 2 bases and J gave up 12 bases; unmatched junction bases: 15. Germline CDR1 is KGHSH and CDR2 is LQKENI. CDR3 length: 17 amino acids. For the CDR3, the DNA is TGTGCCAGCTCACCATTAACATCTAGCGGGAGGCCCCCCCGGCAGTTCTTC. Its protein is CASSPLTSSGRPPRQFF.

The chain combines TRBV6-6 with TRBJ2-7; 7 positions agree with TRBD1. The CDR3 length is 13 residues. Trimming took 5 bases from V and 3 from J; bases not matched to a gene: 4. Germline V CDR1 and CDR2: MNHNY, SVGAGI (reference sequence). The CDR3 loop is CASSRDRYYEQYF. The CDR3, as DNA: TGTGCCAGCAGTAGGGACAGATACTACGAGCAGTACTTC.

The rearrangement joins TRBV18 to TRBJ2-7, with a tentative D call TRBD1 (5 bases). The CDR3 loop spans 15 amino acids. The V end lost 3 bases, the J end lost 1 base, and 13 bases lay between the germline ends. Germline loops: CDR1 KGHSH, CDR2 LQKENI. CDR3 protein: CASSPNHQGSYEQYF. CDR3 in DNA: TGTGCCAGCTCACCCAATCATCAGGGTTCCTACGAGCAGTACTTC.

This chain joins TRBV27 and TRBJ2-3, with 7 bases lining up with TRBD1. The CDR3 has 19 amino acids. Germline loops: CDR1 MNHEY, CDR2 SMNVEV (reference sequence). V shed 6 bases, J shed 6 bases, and the junction held 24 bases outside the gene matches. The CDR3 DNA is TGTGCCAGCAGAACGCCCCGACAGGGTTTTTCCGTCTTTGAGGATACGCAGTATTTT. It yields the protein CASRTPRQGFSVFEDTQYF.

The V gene is TRBV9, the J gene TRBJ2-1; 11 bases align to TRBD2. V trimming: 1 base; J trimming: 0 bases; junction bases outside the gene matches: 9. Germline values: CDR1 SGDLS, CDR2 YYNGEE. The CDR3 is 19 residues long. The CDR3 here is CASSVRVSGRGSSYNEQFF. CDR3 bases: TGTGCCAGCAGCGTACGTGTTAGCGGGAGGGGAAGCTCCTACAATGAGCAGTTCTTC.

This chain connects TRBV18 to TRBJ1-1; the match to TRBD1 covers 8 bases. The CDR3 spans 14 residues. Trimming at V came to 5 bases and at J to 6 bases, leaving 8 bases not matched to a gene. Germline values: CDR1 KGHSH, CDR2 LQKENI. CDR3 region: CASSTAAQGAEAFF. CDR3 DNA: TGTGCCAGCTCAACCGCCGCACAGGGGGCTGAAGCTTTCTTT. Using reference TRBV18 and TRBJ1-1 for the parts outside the CDR3, the full variable domain is NAGVMQNPRHLVRRRGQEARLRCSPMKGHSHVYWYRQLPEEGLKFMVYLQKENIIDESGMPKERFSAEFPKEGPSILRIQQVVRGDSAAYFCASSTAAQGAEAFFGQGTRLTVV.

The chain uses TRBV19 and TRBJ1-2; 11 nucleotides line up with TRBD1. The CDR3 totals 16 residues. The V and J ends lost 5 bases and 4 bases, in that order; junction bases with no gene match: 9. Per germline, CDR1 LNHDA and CDR2 SQIVND (reference sequence). Here the CDR3 reads CASSPSPDRGLYGYTF. In nucleotides, the CDR3 is TGTGCCAGTAGTCCATCTCCGGACAGGGGGCTCTATGGCTACACCTTC.

This chain connects TRBV11-2 to TRBJ2-7; D is possibly TRBD2 (6 bases). Germline V gives CDR1 SGHAT, CDR2 FQNNGV. The CDR3 sequence is 14 residues long. V was pared by 1 base and J by 2 bases, with 9 bases between. The CDR3 DNA reads TGTGCCAGCAGCTTAGTGGAGGGGCCCTACGAGCAGTACTTC. Translated, it gives CASSLVEGPYEQYF.

V is TRBV11-2 and J is TRBJ1-1; possible D gene TRBD1, 6 bases. The V end was cut by 5 bases, the J end by 0 bases, with 13 bases between. The CDR3 totals 15 residues. From germline, CDR1 is SGHAT and CDR2 FQNNGV. The CDR3 nucleotides read TGTGCCAGCAGCGTCCAGACAGGCTTGAACACTGAAGCTTTCTTT. Translation gives CASSVQTGLNTEAFF.

This rearrangement joins TRBV2 to TRBJ1-5; TRBD1 matches at 11 bases. This CDR3 region has 15 residues. Germline assignment: CDR1 SNHLY and CDR2 FYNNEI. Losses at the gene ends were 7 bases for V and 6 bases for J; bases not matched to a gene: 8. As DNA, the CDR3 is TGTGCCAGCACTTCCGGGACAGGGGGGGGTCAGCCCCAGCATTTT. It encodes CASTSGTGGGQPQHF.

The rearrangement links TRBV5-1 to TRBJ2-3; 9 nucleotides match TRBD2. From germline, CDR1 is SGHRS and CDR2 YFSETQ. This CDR3 spans 19 amino acids. V was clipped by 3 bases and J by 3 bases; unmatched bases: 17. CDR3 nucleotides: TGCGCCAGCAGCTCGGACCGTCGGAGGGCGGGAGGGCGAACAGATACGCAGTATTTT. This translates into CASSSDRRRAGGRTDTQYF.

The V call is TRBV28, the J call TRBJ1-2, with D possibly matching TRBD1 (6 bases). Trimming removed 5 bases at V and 10 bases at J, with 17 bases between. The CDR3 runs to 13 residues. Germline V gene lookup returns CDR1 MDHEN and CDR2 SYDVKM. DNA of the CDR3: TGTGCCAGCAGTCCAGGGACAATAAGAGTCTACACCTTC. Its protein product is CASSPGTIRVYTF.

The chain carries TRBV5-1 and TRBJ1-2; D gene uncertain. V lost 0 bases and J lost 0, with 9 bases in between. In germline, CDR1 is SGHRS, CDR2 YFSETQ. The CDR3 contains 15 residues. The CDR3 sequence: CASSLGRSANYGYTF. The CDR3 DNA is TGCGCCAGCAGCTTGGGCAGATCTGCTAACTATGGCTACACCTTC.

There are a few counts of this clone. The V call is TRBV6-5, the J call TRBJ1-1, with a weak D call TRBD1 (5 bases). Per germline, CDR1 MNHEY and CDR2 SVGAGI. V gave up 5 bases and J gave up 1 base, with 8 bases separating them. The CDR3 runs to 13 residues. The CDR3 protein is CASSPQGNTEAFF. For the CDR3, the DNA is TGTGCCAGCAGTCCTCAGGGGAACACTGAAGCTTTCTTT.

This clone was observed a few times. The chain links TRBV15 to TRBJ1-6; a weak D match, TRBD1 (5 bases). Per germline, CDR1 LNHNV and CDR2 YYDKDF (reference sequence). This CDR3 has 13 amino acids. Trimming stripped 5 bases from V and 12 bases from J, with 14 bases between. Here the CDR3 DNA reads TGTGCCACCAGCTCTCCTGCGGGGGGACCCCTCCACTTT. Its translation is CATSSPAGGPLHF. The full variable domain, its missing parts supplied by reference TRBV15 and TRBJ1-6, is DAMVIQNPRYQVTQFGKPVTLSCSQTLNHNVMYWYQQKSSQAPKLLFHYYDKDFNNEADTPDNFQSRRPNTSFCFLDIRSPGLGDTAMYLCATSSPAGGPLHFGNGTRLTVT.

The chain combines TRBV5-6 with TRBJ2-2; 11 nucleotides align to TRBD2. V shed 4 bases, J shed 5 bases, and the junction held 10 bases outside the gene matches. This CDR3 comprises 17 residues. CDR1 is SGHDT, CDR2 YYEEEE, per germline. CDR3 loop: CASSRLTSGRWTGELFF. The CDR3 bases are TGTGCCAGCAGCAGACTCACTAGCGGGAGATGGACCGGGGAGCTGTTTTTT. Variable domain in full (rest from reference TRBV5-6 and TRBJ2-2): DAGVTQSPTHLIKTRGQQVTLRCSPKSGHDTVSWYQQALGQGPQFIFQYYEEEERQRGNFPDRFSGHQFPNYSSELNVNALLLGDSALYLCASSRLTSGRWTGELFFGEGSRLTVL.

This chain uses TRBV28 with TRBJ2-3; the match to TRBD2 covers 10 bases. V gave up 3 bases and J gave up 0 bases; unmatched junction bases: 6. Germline values: CDR1 MDHEN, CDR2 SYDVKM. This CDR3 has 17 residues. CDR3: CASSFALAGDSTDTQYF. The CDR3 DNA follows: TGTGCCAGCAGTTTCGCCCTAGCGGGGGACAGCACAGATACGCAGTATTTT.

The chain recombines TRBV6-5 with TRBJ1-2; TRBD1 is a possible D gene (6 bases). V shed 0 bases and J shed 6 bases, with 11 bases lying between them. The germline V gene has CDR1 MNHEY and CDR2 SVGAGI. This CDR3 comprises 14 residues. CDR3 nucleotides: TGTGCCAGCAGTTACTCGAACCAGGGGCATGGCTACACCTTC. This gives the protein CASSYSNQGHGYTF.

This rearrangement joins TRBV7-2 to TRBJ1-4, with a possible D match to TRBD1 (5 bases). Trimming stripped 7 bases from V and 8 bases from J, with 14 bases between. Germline CDR1 is SGHTA and CDR2 is FQGNSA. The CDR3 has 13 residues. CDR3 sequence (DNA): TGTGCCAGCAACCGGGACTCGGGGGAAAAACTGTTTTTT. This sequence encodes CASNRDSGEKLFF.